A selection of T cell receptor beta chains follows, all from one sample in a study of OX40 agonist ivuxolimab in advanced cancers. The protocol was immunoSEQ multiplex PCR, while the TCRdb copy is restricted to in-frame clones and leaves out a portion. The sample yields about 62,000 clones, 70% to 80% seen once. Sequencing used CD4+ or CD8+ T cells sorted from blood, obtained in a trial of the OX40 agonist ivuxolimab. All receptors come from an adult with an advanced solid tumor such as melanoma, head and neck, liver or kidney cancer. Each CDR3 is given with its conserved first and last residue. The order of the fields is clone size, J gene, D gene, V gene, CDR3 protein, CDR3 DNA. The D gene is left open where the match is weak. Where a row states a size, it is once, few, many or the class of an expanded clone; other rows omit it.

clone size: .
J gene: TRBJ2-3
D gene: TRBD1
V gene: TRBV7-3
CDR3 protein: CASSAKGIQGVADTQYF
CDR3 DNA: TGTGCCAGCAGCGCCAAGGGGATCCAGGGGGTGGCAGATACGCAGTATTTT

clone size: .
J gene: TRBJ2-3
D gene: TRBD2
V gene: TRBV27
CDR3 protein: CASSQGTSGGIYTDTQYF
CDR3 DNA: TGTGCCAGCAGTCAAGGGACTAGCGGGGGGATTTACACAGATACGCAGTATTTT

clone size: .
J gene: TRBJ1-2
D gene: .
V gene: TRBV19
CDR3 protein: CASSIHVGYTF
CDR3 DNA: TGTGCCAGTAGTATACATGTTGGCTACACCTTC

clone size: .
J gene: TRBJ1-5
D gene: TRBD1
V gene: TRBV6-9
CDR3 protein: CASSRQGNQPQHF
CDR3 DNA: TGTGCCAGCAGCCGACAGGGTAACCAGCCCCAGCATTTT

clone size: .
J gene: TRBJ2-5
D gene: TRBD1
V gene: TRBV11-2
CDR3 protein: CASSLEQQGQGLGETQYF
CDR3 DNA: TGTGCCAGCAGCTTAGAGCAACAGGGACAGGGGCTTGGAGAGACCCAGTACTTC

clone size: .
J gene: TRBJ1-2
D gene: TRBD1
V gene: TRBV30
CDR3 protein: CAWSGSGGNYGYTF
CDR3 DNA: TGTGCCTGGAGTGGGTCAGGGGGCAACTATGGCTACACCTTC

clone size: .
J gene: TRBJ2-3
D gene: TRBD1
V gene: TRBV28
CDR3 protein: CASSALRGRPDTQYF
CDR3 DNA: TGTGCCAGCAGTGCCCTCAGGGGGCGCCCAGATACGCAGTATTTT

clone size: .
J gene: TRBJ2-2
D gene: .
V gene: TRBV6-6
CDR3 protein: CASSYSGHGGSGELFF
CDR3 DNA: TGTGCCAGCAGTTACTCGGGTCACGGTGGTTCCGGGGAGCTGTTTTTT

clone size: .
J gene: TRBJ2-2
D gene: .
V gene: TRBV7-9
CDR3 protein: CASSLGTNTGELFF
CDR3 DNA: TGTGCCAGCAGCTTAGGGACGAACACCGGGGAGCTGTTTTTT

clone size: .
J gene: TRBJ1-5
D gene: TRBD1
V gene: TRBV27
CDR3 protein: CASRSDRGRDQPQHF
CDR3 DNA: TGTGCCAGCAGGTCGGACAGGGGGCGGGATCAGCCCCAGCATTTT

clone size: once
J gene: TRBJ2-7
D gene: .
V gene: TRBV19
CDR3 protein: CASSSQGLGGYEQYF
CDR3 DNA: TGTGCCAGTAGTAGCCAGGGATTAGGAGGCTACGAGCAGTACTTC

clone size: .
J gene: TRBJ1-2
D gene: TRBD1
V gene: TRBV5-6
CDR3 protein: CASSSGTVNYGYTF
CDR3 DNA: TGTGCCAGCAGCTCCGGGACAGTCAACTATGGCTACACCTTC

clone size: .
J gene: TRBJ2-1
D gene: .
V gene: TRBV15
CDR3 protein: CATSRDIGGGFEQFF
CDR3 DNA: TGTGCCACCAGCAGAGATATAGGAGGGGGTTTTGAGCAGTTCTTC

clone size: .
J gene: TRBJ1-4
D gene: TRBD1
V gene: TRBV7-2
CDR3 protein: CASSLGGRQGSTNEKLFF
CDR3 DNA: TGTGCCAGCAGCCTGGGGGGGAGACAGGGATCGACTAATGAAAAACTGTTTTTT

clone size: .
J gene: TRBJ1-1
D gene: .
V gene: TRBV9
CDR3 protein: CASSVSGGTEAFF
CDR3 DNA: TGTGCCAGCAGCGTATCGGGGGGGACTGAAGCTTTCTTT

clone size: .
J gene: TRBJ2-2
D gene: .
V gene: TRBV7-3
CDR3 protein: CASSLSPGTSLTGELFF
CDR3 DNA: TGTGCCAGCAGCTTAAGCCCCGGGACAAGCCTCACCGGGGAGCTGTTTTTT

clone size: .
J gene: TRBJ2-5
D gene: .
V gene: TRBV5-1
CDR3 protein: CASSLWGQRETQYF
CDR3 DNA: TGCGCCAGCAGCTTGTGGGGGCAGCGAGAGACCCAGTACTTC

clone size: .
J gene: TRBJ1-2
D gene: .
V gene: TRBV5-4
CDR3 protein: CASGLRGPGYGYTF
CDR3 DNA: TGTGCCAGCGGGCTTCGGGGGCCCGGCTATGGCTACACCTTC

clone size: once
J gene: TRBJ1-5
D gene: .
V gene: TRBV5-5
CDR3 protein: CASSLGPTGLGQPQHF
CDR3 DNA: TGTGCCAGCAGCTTGGGCCCCACCGGTTTGGGTCAGCCCCAGCATTTT

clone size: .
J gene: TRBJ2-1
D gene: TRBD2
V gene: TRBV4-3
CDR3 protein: CASSQTSGGLNEQFF
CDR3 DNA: TGCGCCAGCAGCCAGACTAGCGGGGGTCTAAATGAGCAGTTCTTC

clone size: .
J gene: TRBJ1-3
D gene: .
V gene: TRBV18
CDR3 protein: CASSPGDTIYF
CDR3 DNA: TGTGCCAGCTCACCAGGGGACACCATATATTTT

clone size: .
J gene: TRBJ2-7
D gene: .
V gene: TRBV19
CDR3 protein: CASRSDGKNYEQYF
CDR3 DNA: TGTGCCAGTAGGTCCGACGGGAAAAACTACGAGCAGTACTTC

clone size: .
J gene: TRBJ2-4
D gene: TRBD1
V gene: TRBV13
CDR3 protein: CASSSQGQGDIQYF
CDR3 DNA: TGTGCCAGCAGCTCCCAGGGACAGGGGGACATTCAGTACTTC

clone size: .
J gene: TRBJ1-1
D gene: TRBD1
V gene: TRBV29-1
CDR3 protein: CSVDPQGRNTEAFF
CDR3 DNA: TGCAGCGTTGACCCACAGGGGCGGAACACTGAAGCTTTCTTT

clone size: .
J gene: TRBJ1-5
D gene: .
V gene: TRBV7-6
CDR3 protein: CASSLAVGNQPQHF
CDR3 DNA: TGTGCCAGCAGCTTAGCGGTTGGGAATCAGCCCCAGCATTTT

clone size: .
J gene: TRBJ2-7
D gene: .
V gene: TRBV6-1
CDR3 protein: CASSEVSYEQYF
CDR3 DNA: TGTGCCAGCAGTGAAGTCTCCTACGAGCAGTACTTC

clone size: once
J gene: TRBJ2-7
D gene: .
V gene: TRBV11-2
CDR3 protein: CASSLEMGGGTYEQYF
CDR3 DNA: TGTGCCAGCAGCTTAGAGATGGGGGGTGGGACCTACGAGCAGTACTTC

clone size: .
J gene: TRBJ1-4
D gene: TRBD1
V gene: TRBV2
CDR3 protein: CASSRTGATNEKLFF
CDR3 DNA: TGTGCCAGCAGTCGGACAGGGGCAACTAATGAAAAACTGTTTTTT

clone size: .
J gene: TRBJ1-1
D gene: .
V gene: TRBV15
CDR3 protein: CATSRVLNTEAFF
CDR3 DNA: TGTGCCACCAGCAGAGTACTGAACACTGAAGCTTTCTTT

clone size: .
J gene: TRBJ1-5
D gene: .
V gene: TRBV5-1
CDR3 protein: CASSLDGGLLPQHF
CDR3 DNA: TGCGCCAGCAGCTTGGATGGTGGGCTGCTGCCCCAGCATTTT

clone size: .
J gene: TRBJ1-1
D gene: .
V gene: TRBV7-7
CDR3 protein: CASSLQENTEAFF
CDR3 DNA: TGTGCCAGCAGCCTACAGGAGAACACTGAAGCTTTCTTT

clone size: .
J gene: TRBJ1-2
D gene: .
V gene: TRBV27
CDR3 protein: CASSSGSTIGYTF
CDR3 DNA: TGTGCCAGCTCTAGCGGCAGCACCATTGGCTACACCTTC

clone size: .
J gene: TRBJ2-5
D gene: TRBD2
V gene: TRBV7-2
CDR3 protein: CASSPISSGGGGTQYF
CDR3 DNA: TGTGCCAGCAGCCCCATTTCTAGCGGGGGGGGCGGGACCCAGTACTTC

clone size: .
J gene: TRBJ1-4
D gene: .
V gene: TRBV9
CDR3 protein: CASSAHGGGDEKLFF
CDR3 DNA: TGTGCCAGCAGCGCCCATGGGGGGGGAGATGAAAAACTGTTTTTT

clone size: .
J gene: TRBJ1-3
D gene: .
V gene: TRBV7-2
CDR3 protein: CASSLGQPIGNTIYF
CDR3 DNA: TGTGCCAGCAGCTTAGGGCAGCCAATTGGAAACACCATATATTTT